This T cell receptor (beta chain) was sequenced for a study of blood T cell repertoires in COVID-19. Study background: PBMCs, B-cell-depleted T cells, or T cells provided the cDNA or gDNA that made up the material.

As handled by the study authors: How many nucleated cells were present was estimated from reference gene primer amplification. Repertoires were generated with immunoSEQ multiplex PCR, while TCRdb's copy carries only in-frame clones and drops some. That table supplies the V and J calls and clone size; D and trimming were determined from the DNA. The sample carries about 140,000 clones, around 86% recorded once. With respect to this clone: Other DNA sequences in the sample encode the same CDR3.

The CDR3 loop spans 16 amino acids. CDR1 SGHTA and CDR2 FQGNSA come from the germline V gene. V was pared by 5 bases and J by 5 bases, with 5 bases of the junction left unmatched. This clonotype was sampled from a human donor in a cohort sampled during active COVID-19. V is TRBV7-2 and J is TRBJ2-5; 16 positions agree with TRBD2. The specimen was peripheral blood. CDR3 sequence reads: CASSRGLAGGRETQYF. The CDR3 DNA follows: TGTGCCAGCAGCCGGGGACTAGCGGGAGGGAGGGAGACCCAGTACTTC.